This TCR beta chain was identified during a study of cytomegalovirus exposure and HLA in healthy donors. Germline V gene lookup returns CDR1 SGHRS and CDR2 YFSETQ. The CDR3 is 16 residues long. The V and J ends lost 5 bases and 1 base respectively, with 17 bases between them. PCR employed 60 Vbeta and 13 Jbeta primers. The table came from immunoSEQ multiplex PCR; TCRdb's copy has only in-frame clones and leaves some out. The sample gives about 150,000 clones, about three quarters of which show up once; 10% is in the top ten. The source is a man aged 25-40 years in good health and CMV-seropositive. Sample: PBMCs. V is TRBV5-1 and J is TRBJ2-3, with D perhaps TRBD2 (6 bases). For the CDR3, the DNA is TGCGCCAGCAGATCAACCTCTAGCGCCCGCACAGATACGCAGTATTTT. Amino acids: CASRSTSSARTDTQYF.